Following are 21 T cell receptor beta chains from one sample sequenced in a study of blood T cell repertoires in COVID-19 (dated by TCRdb to 2019 to 2021). Libraries were built with the immunoSEQ multiplex PCR assay. TCRdb holds this immuneACCESS table with in-frame rearrangements only. Some clones are missing; in checked studies, unresolved V genes explain under half, and the rest has no known cause. Here the sample has more than 10,000 clones; almost 90% occur a single time. The leading ten clones occupy less than 25% of the sample. Material for sequencing was peripheral blood. Every receptor here comes from a human donor with active COVID-19. The donor label of this sample is uncertain.

This clone was observed once. The chain carries TRBV7-2 and TRBJ1-2, with no clear D. CDR3 size: 14 residues. Germline-derived CDR1 and CDR2 are SGHTA and FQGNSA. Trimming took off 7 bases at V and 4 bases at J, with 16 bases between the two ends. CDR3 DNA: TGTGCCAGCACCCCCATTGGGGAGGGCTATGGCTACACCTTC. Its translation: CASTPIGEGYGYTF.

This chain joins TRBV7-2 and TRBJ2-7; the D gene is possibly TRBD1 (6 bases). V was pared by 5 bases and J by 4 bases, with 12 bases between. The V gene's germline CDR1 is SGHTA and CDR2 FQGNSA. This CDR3 is 13 amino acids long. The CDR3: CASSDRQAYEQYF. Written as DNA, the CDR3 is TGTGCCAGCAGCGATAGACAGGCATACGAGCAGTACTTC.

V and J are TRBV18 and TRBJ1-5, with a weak D call TRBD1 (6 bases). Germline values: CDR1 KGHSH, CDR2 LQKENI. This CDR3 region has 16 residues. Trimming removed 3 bases from V and 0 bases from J, with 12 bases in between. For the CDR3, the DNA is TGTGCCAGCTCACCCGGACAGTTGCTTAGCAATCAGCCCCAGCATTTT. This gives the protein CASSPGQLLSNQPQHF.

The chain joins TRBV6-5 to TRBJ1-3; D is possibly TRBD1 (5 bases). The CDR3 covers 14 residues. Germline V gene data show CDR1 as MNHEY and CDR2 as SVGAGI. V was shortened by 5 bases and J by 0 bases, with 8 bases between the two germline ends. The CDR3 protein is CASSPGDSGNTIYF. DNA of the CDR3: TGTGCCAGCAGTCCGGGGGACTCTGGAAACACCATATATTTT.

V usage is TRBV7-9 and J usage is TRBJ2-5, with TRBD2 matching over 13 bases. This CDR3 is built from 17 residues. Germline V gene sequence: CDR1 SEHNR, CDR2 FQNEAQ (reference sequence). V trimming: 5 bases; J trimming: 4 bases; junction bases outside the gene matches: 10. In nucleotides, the CDR3 is TGTGCCAGCAGCCCGCCGACTAGCGGGGGGCGGGGAGAGACCCAGTACTTC. Translation: CASSPPTSGGRGETQYF.

The V call is TRBV5-6, the J call TRBJ1-4, with D possibly matching TRBD1 (5 bases). Trimming stripped 3 bases from V and 9 bases from J, with 15 bases between. CDR1 is SGHDT and CDR2 is YYEEEE in the germline V gene. This CDR3 spans 14 amino acids. This chain's CDR3 is CASSYRGSGQKLFF. For the CDR3, the DNA is TGTGCCAGCAGCTATCGGGGGTCGGGTCAAAAACTGTTTTTT.

This clone has a single count. The gene calls are TRBV19 and TRBJ1-5; 8 bases line up with TRBD1. The junction had 4 bases not matched to a gene; V was cut back by 5 bases and J by 4 bases. Germline values: CDR1 LNHDA, CDR2 SQIVND (reference sequence). The CDR3 consists of 14 residues. The DNA for the CDR3 is TGTGCCAGTAGTCTCGGACAGGGAAATCAGCCCCAGCATTTT. It is translated as CASSLGQGNQPQHF.

The chain couples TRBV27 to TRBJ2-5, with D possibly TRBD1 on 6 matching bases. Deletions cut 5 bases from V and 2 bases from J, with 15 bases between. The CDR3 has 15 amino acids. Germline CDR1 reads MNHEY; CDR2 reads SMNVEV (reference sequence). In DNA form, the CDR3 reads TGTGCCAGCAGTCTAAGTAGACAGGTACAAGAGACCCAGTACTTC. Translation gives CASSLSRQVQETQYF.

V is TRBV28 and J is TRBJ2-3; 7 bases are a match to TRBD2. V lost 1 base, J lost 1 base, and 8 bases stayed unmatched. The CDR3 has 17 amino acids. CDR1 and CDR2 from the germline V gene are MDHEN and SYDVKM. DNA for the CDR3: TGTGCCAGCAGTTTATCCCTAGCGGAGTTCGGCACAGATACGCAGTATTTT. Translation gives CASSLSLAEFGTDTQYF.

The chain uses TRBV7-2 and TRBJ2-3, with 8 nucleotides matching TRBD2. With 1 base clipped from V and 1 base from J, the junction kept 1 base outside the gene matches. The CDR3 has 15 residues. Germline V gene sequence: CDR1 SGHTA, CDR2 FQGNSA. The CDR3 protein is CASSLVGGGTDTQYF. CDR3 DNA: TGTGCCAGCAGCTTAGTCGGGGGGGGCACAGATACGCAGTATTTT. The full variable domain, with the rest looked up from reference TRBV7-2 and TRBJ2-3, is GAGVSQSPSNKVTEKGKDVELRCDPISGHTALYWYRQSLGQGLEFLIYFQGNSAPDKSGLPSDRFSAERTGGSVSTLTIQRTQQEDSAVYLCASSLVGGGTDTQYFGPGTRLTVL.

The gene calls are TRBV4-1 and TRBJ2-1; the match to TRBD2 covers 7 bases. This CDR3 has 15 residues. V was pared by 5 bases and J by 3 bases, with 7 bases of the junction left unmatched. Germline CDR1 MGHRA, CDR2 YSYEKL. CDR3: CASSDLAVDYNEQFF. The DNA of the CDR3 is TGCGCCAGCAGCGATCTAGCGGTGGACTACAATGAGCAGTTCTTC.

V is TRBV7-9 and J is TRBJ1-1; 9 bases agree with TRBD1. Germline trimming cut 5 bases from V and 1 base from J; bases unmatched to any gene: 5. The CDR3 runs to 15 residues. The V gene's germline CDR1 is SEHNR and CDR2 FQNEAQ (reference sequence). In DNA form, the CDR3 reads TGTGCCAGCAGCCCCAGGGACAGGGCGAACACTGAAGCTTTCTTT. This gives the protein CASSPRDRANTEAFF.

The chain combines TRBV19 with TRBJ1-3, with D maybe TRBD1 (5 bases). Trimming stripped 7 bases from V and 0 bases from J, with 19 bases between. The V gene's germline CDR1 is LNHDA and CDR2 SQIVND (reference sequence). The length of the CDR3 is 17 residues. Written as DNA, the CDR3 is TGTGCCAGTACCCTAACGATGGGGAGGGGCTCTGGAAACACCATATATTTT. Translated, it gives CASTLTMGRGSGNTIYF.

The chain uses TRBV27 and TRBJ1-5, with D possibly being TRBD1 (5 bases). The V and J ends lost 6 bases and 1 base respectively, with 13 bases between them. Germline values: CDR1 MNHEY, CDR2 SMNVEV (reference sequence). CDR3 length equals 15 residues. CDR3 bases: TGTGCCAGCAGACCCTTAGGGGCCAGCAATCAGCCCCAGCATTTT. Protein sequence: CASRPLGASNQPQHF.

The V gene is TRBV6-1, the J gene TRBJ1-1; D possibly corresponds to TRBD1 (5 bases). V gave up 3 bases and J gave up 6 bases, with 17 bases separating them. The CDR3 consists of 15 residues. Germline-derived CDR1 and CDR2 are MNHNS and SASEGT. CDR3 in DNA: TGTGCCAGCAGTGATGGTCTCGGGGGTATCTCTGAAGCTTTCTTT. Translated: CASSDGLGGISEAFF.

V and J are TRBV1 and TRBJ2-3; the table assigns TRBD1, which was not confirmed against the DNA. TRBV1 constitutes a pseudogene. This CDR3 region has 14 residues. CDR3 loop: CTSSHPQGADTQYF. CDR3 coding DNA: TGCACCAGCAGCCACCCCCAGGGGGCAGATACGCAGTATTTT.

V and J are TRBV24-1 and TRBJ2-1, with D tentatively TRBD2 (6 bases). V was trimmed by 9 bases and J by 0 bases, leaving 8 bases between them. CDR3 length: 13 amino acids. CDR1 KGHDR and CDR2 SFDVKD come from the germline V gene. CDR3 DNA sequence: TGTGCCACCGGGAGGAGCTCCTACAATGAGCAGTTCTTC. As protein: CATGRSSYNEQFF.

The chain recombines TRBV7-9 with TRBJ2-7; D perhaps matches TRBD1 (6 bases). CDR1 SEHNR and CDR2 FQNEAQ come from the germline V gene (reference sequence). The CDR3 loop spans 16 amino acids. The V end lost 1 base, the J end lost 3 bases, and 16 bases lay between the germline ends. For the CDR3, the DNA is TGTGCCAGCAGCTTAGGAGGTCAGGGGATTATCTACGAGCAGTACTTC. Translating gives CASSLGGQGIIYEQYF.

V is TRBV27 and J is TRBJ1-1, with TRBD1 matching over 8 bases. The J segment lost 6 bases and the V segment lost 6 bases, leaving 12 bases of the junction unmatched. The CDR3 is made up of 15 amino acids. Germline V lookup: CDR1 MNHEY, CDR2 SMNVEV (reference sequence). The DNA for the CDR3 is TGTGCCAGCAGGTCGGTGGCAGGGGGCAATCCTGAAGCTTTCTTT. It translates to CASRSVAGGNPEAFF.

This clone has a single count. The chain uses TRBV9 and TRBJ2-6; the match to TRBD2 covers 14 bases. Germline CDR1 and CDR2: SGDLS and YYNGEE. This CDR3 spans 18 amino acids. Trimming cost V 4 bases and J 2 bases; bases outside gene matches: 5. The CDR3 coding sequence is TGTGCCAGCAGCAAGACTAGCGGGGGGGCCGCTGGGGCCAACGTCCTGACTTTC. Its translation is CASSKTSGGAAGANVLTF.

This chain links TRBV2 with TRBJ2-7, with 8 bases lining up with TRBD1. The CDR3 runs to 15 residues. CDR1 and CDR2 (germline): SNHLY, FYNNEI. J gave up 3 bases and V 3 bases, and 7 bases lay outside the gene matches. CDR3 nucleotide sequence: TGTGCCAGCAGTGACAGACAGGGGAGTCTCTACGAGCAGTACTTC. It yields the protein CASSDRQGSLYEQYF.